Only a few counts were recorded for the clone carrying this TCR beta chain. The source of the sample is a study of blood T cells in healthy people across ages. Each sample gave at least 6.5 million isolated PBMCs. The CDR3 consists of 12 residues. V lost 3 bases, J lost 7 bases, and 8 bases lay in between. From germline, CDR1 is SGDLS and CDR2 YYNGEE. The use of a sample-barcoded 5' primer and a J-beta primer mix characterized a second PCR of roughly 6 to 11 cycles. Each CDR3 protein is one row after TCRdb ran MiXCR on the 5' RACE reads. The sample carries about 830,000 distinct CDR3 sequences, roughly 64% recorded once.

The receptor was derived from a man aged 30 to 45 in good health. The sample taken for sequencing was blood. This sequence joins TRBV9 and TRBJ1-3; no clear D. The CDR3, as DNA: TGTGCCAGCAGCGGAGAGACTAACACCATATATTTT. Translated: CASSGETNTIYF.